The next 17 T cell receptor beta chains were all read from a single sample in a study of control samples from healthy donors and cancer patients. Libraries were prepared by immunoSEQ multiplex PCR; TCRdb keeps only in-frame clonotypes and omits some of them. The sample has around 99,000 clones, 90% seen once. The sequenced material came from blood. The receptors were sampled from a human donor in good health. The donor label of this sample is uncertain.

The CDR3 bases are TGTGCCAGCAGTGAAGCGCTGGCGAACACTGAAGCTTTCTTT. Translation gives CASSEALANTEAFF. The chain recombines TRBV6-1 with TRBJ1-1, with no clear D. Trimming shortened V by 0 bases and J by 1 base, and 6 bases separated the two germline ends. This CDR3 has 14 amino acids. Germline CDR1 reads MNHNS; CDR2 reads SASEGT.

This clone has a single count. J is TRBJ1-3 and V is TRBV19, with D perhaps TRBD1 (5 bases). The V end was cut by 4 bases, the J end by 2 bases, with 15 bases between. CDR3 length: 16 amino acids. Germline V lookup: CDR1 LNHDA, CDR2 SQIVND (reference sequence). This chain's CDR3 is CASSTPRAEAGNTIYF. CDR3 in DNA: TGTGCCAGTAGTACTCCCAGGGCCGAAGCTGGAAACACCATATATTTT.

The chain links TRBV30 to TRBJ1-2; no clear D gene. Germline CDR1 and CDR2: GTSNPN and SVGIG (reference sequence). V lost 6 bases to trimming and J lost 8 bases, with 22 bases between them. This CDR3 has 14 amino acids. CDR3 bases: TGTGCCTGTACCGATCGGGCTCGGTGGGAGGGCTACACCTTC. Translating gives CACTDRARWEGYTF.

This chain's CDR3 is CASSLMLNTEAFF. The CDR3 DNA reads TGTGCCAGCAGCTTAATGTTGAACACTGAAGCTTTCTTT. The rearrangement links TRBV7-3 to TRBJ1-1; D is ambiguous. V was shortened by 1 base and J by 0 bases, with 3 bases between the two germline ends. The CDR3 covers 13 residues. Germline CDR1 reads SGHTA; CDR2 reads FQGTGA.

The chain links TRBV5-1 to TRBJ2-7, with D uncertain. Germline lookup yields CDR1 SGHRS and CDR2 YFSETQ. The germline V and J ends were trimmed by 4 bases and 3 bases, with 17 bases remaining between them. The CDR3 totals 15 residues. The CDR3 DNA sequence: TGCGCCAGCAGCCCCGGTCATAGAGACAACTACGAGCAGTACTTC. It codes for CASSPGHRDNYEQYF. Variable domain in full (rest from reference TRBV5-1 and TRBJ2-7): KAGVTQTPRYLIKTRGQQVTLSCSPISGHRSVSWYQQTPGQGLQFLFEYFSETQRNKGNFPGRFSGRQFSNSRSEMNVSTLELGDSALYLCASSPGHRDNYEQYFGPGTRLTVT.

The chain has TRBV5-1 and TRBJ2-2, with D maybe TRBD1 (5 bases). Looked up from germline, CDR1 is SGHRS and CDR2 is YFSETQ. This CDR3 contains 13 residues. V lost 7 bases to trimming and J lost 4 bases, with 11 bases between them. This CDR3 reads CASGTGFTGELFF. CDR3 DNA: TGCGCCAGCGGCACAGGATTCACCGGGGAGCTGTTTTTT. The entire variable domain, with the rest obtained from reference TRBV5-1 and TRBJ2-2, is as follows: KAGVTQTPRYLIKTRGQQVTLSCSPISGHRSVSWYQQTPGQGLQFLFEYFSETQRNKGNFPGRFSGRQFSNSRSEMNVSTLELGDSALYLCASGTGFTGELFFGEGSRLTVL.

The chain joins TRBV6-4 to TRBJ1-6; no reliable D call. Per germline, CDR1 MRHNA and CDR2 SNTAGT. The length of the CDR3 is 13 residues. V dropped 2 bases and J dropped 10 bases, with 9 bases sitting between them. The CDR3 protein is CASSDEARSPLHF. CDR3 DNA sequence: TGTGCCAGCAGTGACGAGGCCAGGTCACCCCTCCACTTT.

V gene TRBV9 combines with J gene TRBJ1-3; D is perhaps TRBD1 (5 bases). CDR1 and CDR2 (germline): SGDLS, YYNGEE. The CDR3 consists of 16 residues. V was trimmed by 0 bases and J by 4 bases, leaving 14 bases between them. CDR3 amino acids: CASSVAGGPVGNTIYF. The DNA of the CDR3 is TGTGCCAGCAGCGTAGCTGGGGGACCGGTAGGAAACACCATATATTTT.

The V gene is TRBV5-1, the J gene TRBJ2-1; 10 nucleotides match TRBD2. Per the germline V gene, CDR1 is SGHRS and CDR2 is YFSETQ. V was clipped by 4 bases and J by 9 bases; unmatched bases: 13. The CDR3 sequence is 16 residues long. The CDR3 is CASSAIPAGGPFEQFF. The CDR3 DNA follows: TGCGCCAGCAGCGCTATACCAGCGGGGGGGCCCTTTGAGCAGTTCTTC.

The rearrangement links TRBV14 to TRBJ1-6; 9 nucleotides line up with TRBD1. The V segment lost 6 bases and the J segment 8 bases; nucleotides outside the gene matches: 8. There are 15 residues in the CDR3. Germline CDR1 and CDR2: SGHDN and FVKESK. CDR3 coding DNA: TGTGCCAGCAGGAGGACGACAGGGGGATATTCACCCCTCCACTTT. It encodes CASRRTTGGYSPLHF.

The chain uses TRBV7-2 and TRBJ1-2, with D perhaps matching TRBD1 (6 bases). CDR1 SGHTA and CDR2 FQGNSA come from the germline V gene. CDR3 length: 14 amino acids. Trimming stripped 5 bases from V and 7 bases from J, with 17 bases between. The CDR3 loop reads CASSVDTGISGYTF. CDR3 DNA: TGTGCCAGCAGCGTAGACACAGGGATCTCTGGCTACACCTTC.

The chain uses TRBV24-1 and TRBJ1-5, with 8 bases fitting TRBD1. The CDR3 totals 20 residues. Germline V gene sequence: CDR1 KGHDR, CDR2 SFDVKD. The junction had 21 bases not matched to a gene; V was cut back by 3 bases and J by 6 bases. In nucleotides, the CDR3 is TGTGCCACCAGTGATACCAACACAAATGAACAGGGGGTTTTTGGTCAGCCCCAGCATTTT. Translation: CATSDTNTNEQGVFGQPQHF.

The V gene is TRBV27, the J gene TRBJ1-6; 9 bases line up with TRBD1. The CDR3 spans 17 residues. Germline V gene lookup returns CDR1 MNHEY and CDR2 SMNVEV (reference sequence). After removal of 6 bases from V and 7 bases from J, the junction contained 13 bases not matched to a gene. CDR3 loop: CASSISSPDRGNSPLHF. CDR3 DNA: TGTGCCAGCAGCATCAGTTCCCCCGACAGGGGGAATTCACCCCTCCACTTT.

This clone showed up just once. The rearrangement uses TRBV21-1 and TRBJ1-4. TRBV21-1 is reported as a pseudogene. CDR3 length equals 16 residues. The CDR3, as DNA: TGTGCCAGGGCGGGCAGGGCCCTCACAACTAATGAAAAACTGTTTTTT. Protein product: CARAGRALTTNEKLFF.

This chain uses TRBV7-8 with TRBJ1-4; D is unresolved. In germline, CDR1 is SGHVS, CDR2 FQNEAQ. The CDR3 length is 14 residues. V gave up 2 bases and J gave up 4 bases, with 8 bases separating them. CDR3 protein: CASSLLASNEKLFF. The DNA for the CDR3 is TGTGCCAGCAGCTTATTGGCGAGTAATGAAAAACTGTTTTTT.

This clone is a singleton in its sample. The rearrangement links TRBV30 to TRBJ1-1, with 8 bases identical to TRBD1. Looked up from germline, CDR1 is GTSNPN and CDR2 is SVGIG (reference sequence). J gave up 8 bases and V 4 bases, and 6 bases lay outside the gene matches. The CDR3 is 12 amino acids. CDR3 nucleotides: TGTGCCTGGACCAGGGGGCAGGAAGAAGCTTTCTTT. This encodes CAWTRGQEEAFF.

The DNA of the CDR3 is TGTGTCGGGACAGGGGGGACCTACGAGCAGTACTTC. Its protein is CVGTGGTYEQYF. The chain carries TRBV7-7 and TRBJ2-7, with TRBD1 matching over 11 bases. The CDR3 length is 12 residues. Germline assignment: CDR1 SSHAT and CDR2 FNYEAQ (reference sequence).